This T cell receptor (beta chain) was recovered during a study of blood T cell repertoires in COVID-19. In the study overall: The United States, Italy and Spain supplied acute and convalescent COVID-19 samples. Sources were T cells, B-cell-depleted T cells, or PBMCs; the material itself was cDNA or gDNA.

CDR3 size: 14 residues. The germline V and J ends were trimmed by 4 bases and 4 bases, with 12 bases remaining between them. Per the germline V gene, CDR1 is SGHTA and CDR2 is FQGTGA. Per the original data handling: Amplification of reference gene primers provided the estimated nucleated cell counts. TCRdb keeps only in-frame clones here, not all; method: immunoSEQ multiplex PCR. V, J and clone size derive from that table, while D and trimming were established from the DNA sequence. The sample lists under 140,000 clones, more than 65% occurring once. This chain links TRBV7-3 with TRBJ2-3, with D unclear. The specimen was peripheral blood. This clonotype originated in an elderly woman with acute or convalescent COVID-19. The CDR3 DNA reads TGTGCCAGCAGCTCGATCTGGCAGGCAGATACGCAGTATTTT. This gives the protein CASSSIWQADTQYF.